A single sample gave rise to the 29 T cell receptor beta chains below, sequenced in a study of blood T cell repertoires in COVID-19 (dated by TCRdb to 2020 to 2021). The method behind the library was the immunoSEQ multiplex PCR assay. Entries here come from immuneACCESS through TCRdb and include only in-frame sequences with V and J called. Some clones fail to appear in such tables; in the studies checked, an unresolved V gene covers under half of the shortfall, and the cause of the remainder is unknown. The sample table records 400,000 to 450,000 clones; roughly 91% of these occur just once. Of the sample, about 0.63% falls within the top ten clones. Sample: PBMCs or T cells enriched from blood (not recorded which). Every receptor here comes from a man aged 18 to 30 who had recovered from COVID-19.

The V gene is TRBV28, the J gene TRBJ2-1; 8 bases match TRBD1. The germline V gene has CDR1 MDHEN and CDR2 SYDVKM. V was clipped by 2 bases and J by 0 bases; unmatched bases: 12. The CDR3 totals 19 residues. The CDR3 region has the DNA TGTGCCAGCAGTTTAGAGCTCCCGACAGGGGCGTACTCCTACAATGAGCAGTTCTTC. It yields the protein CASSLELPTGAYSYNEQFF.

This chain joins TRBV7-8 and TRBJ2-2, with TRBD2 identical over 12 bases. Trimming at V came to 5 bases and at J to 5 bases, leaving 6 bases not matched to a gene. Germline-derived CDR1 and CDR2 are SGHVS and FQNEAQ. The CDR3 is 16 residues long. The DNA for the CDR3 is TGTGCCAGCAGCAACCGAACTAGCGGGAGGACCGGGGAGCTGTTTTTT. It specifies CASSNRTSGRTGELFF.

The chain couples TRBV11-2 to TRBJ2-5, with 9 nucleotides matching TRBD1. CDR3 length: 16 residues. V dropped 0 bases and J dropped 4; count of bases not matched to a gene: 6. Germline V CDR1 and CDR2: SGHAT, FQNNGV. CDR3 region: CASSLEGTGRLETQYF. CDR3 DNA sequence: TGTGCCAGCAGCTTAGAAGGGACAGGGCGTTTAGAGACCCAGTACTTC.

Remarks on this clone: This CDR3 is also generated by other DNA sequences in the sample. The chain recombines TRBV18 with TRBJ2-3; D is unresolved. Trimming stripped 6 bases from V and 0 bases from J, with 7 bases between. Germline V CDR1 and CDR2: KGHSH, LQKENI. This CDR3 region has 13 residues. The CDR3, as DNA: TGTGCCAGCTCCCCATCTAGCACAGATACGCAGTATTTT. It translates to CASSPSSTDTQYF.

This clone is a singleton in its sample. The chain uses TRBV27 and TRBJ1-6, with D unclear. The CDR3 contains 13 residues. The V end lost 3 bases, the J end lost 9 bases, and 9 bases lay between the germline ends. The germline V gene encodes CDR1 MNHEY and CDR2 SMNVEV (reference sequence). The DNA of the CDR3 is TGTGCCAGCAGTTTGCGGGGAGGTTCACCCCTCCACTTT. Protein: CASSLRGGSPLHF.

The chain uses TRBV7-9 and TRBJ1-5, with a weak D call TRBD1 (5 bases). Trimming left V 4 bases short and J 0 bases short, with 7 bases between. CDR3 length: 14 amino acids. The germline V gene encodes CDR1 SEHNR and CDR2 FQNEAQ (reference sequence). Written as DNA, the CDR3 is TGTGCCAGCAGCTCGGGACTTAGCAATCAGCCCCAGCATTTT. Translating it yields CASSSGLSNQPQHF.

The V call is TRBV4-1, the J call TRBJ2-2; tentatively, D is TRBD2 (6 bases). Trimming took 0 bases from V and 7 from J, leaving 15 bases between them. The length of the CDR3 is 16 residues. Germline V lookup: CDR1 MGHRA, CDR2 YSYEKL. In DNA form, the CDR3 reads TGCGCCAGCAGCCAAGATGGGGGACTCTCGAGCGGGGAGCTGTTTTTT. Residues: CASSQDGGLSSGELFF.

V usage is TRBV6-1 and J usage is TRBJ1-6; the match to TRBD1 covers 9 bases. Unmatched junction bases numbered 13, after V lost 3 bases and J lost 7 bases. This CDR3 spans 18 amino acids. CDR1 MNHNS and CDR2 SASEGT come from the germline V gene. The CDR3 protein is CASSEKLLGTGQNSPLHF. The DNA for the CDR3 is TGTGCCAGCAGTGAGAAGCTTCTTGGGACAGGGCAAAATTCACCCCTCCACTTT.

The chain employs TRBV6-5 and TRBJ2-5; D possibly corresponds to TRBD2 (6 bases). V was pared by 8 bases and J by 5 bases, with 9 bases between. This CDR3 has 11 amino acids. Germline values: CDR1 MNHEY, CDR2 SVGAGI. The CDR3 protein is CASGGLETQYF. The CDR3 DNA is TGTGCCAGCGGAGGGTTGGAGACCCAGTACTTC.

This sequence joins TRBV30 and TRBJ1-4; D uncertain. CDR1 GTSNPN and CDR2 SVGIG come from the germline V gene (reference sequence). The germline V and J ends were trimmed by 2 bases and 7 bases, with 5 bases remaining between them. The CDR3 is 11 residues long. CDR3 residues: CAWSPGEKLFF. The CDR3 DNA reads as TGTGCCTGGAGTCCAGGTGAAAAACTGTTTTTT.

The chain recombines TRBV7-2 with TRBJ1-3; the D gene is possibly TRBD1 (6 bases). This CDR3 is built from 17 residues. CDR1 and CDR2 from the germline V gene are SGHTA and FQGNSA. Trimming cost V 2 bases and J 0 bases, with 14 bases left between them. CDR3 DNA sequence: TGTGCCAGCAGCTTAATTCCGGCAGGGGTCTCTGGAAACACCATATATTTT. This encodes CASSLIPAGVSGNTIYF.

The gene calls are TRBV12-3 or TRBV12-4 and TRBJ1-1; D is unclear. The CDR3 is 13 residues long. Trimming pared 6 bases from V and 0 bases from J, leaving 8 bases between. The CDR3 loop is CASRAGMNTEAFF. Here the CDR3 DNA reads TGTGCCAGCAGAGCGGGGATGAACACTGAAGCTTTCTTT.

V gene TRBV9 combines with J gene TRBJ2-2; the D gene is possibly TRBD2 (5 bases). The germline V and J ends were trimmed by 0 bases and 5 bases, with 11 bases remaining between them. Per germline, CDR1 SGDLS and CDR2 YYNGEE. This CDR3 comprises 15 residues. The CDR3: CASSVAGLGTGELFF. The DNA of the CDR3 is TGTGCCAGCAGCGTAGCGGGATTAGGGACCGGGGAGCTGTTTTTT.

The chain links TRBV27 to TRBJ1-1; the D gene is possibly TRBD1 (5 bases). With 8 bases removed from V and 7 bases from J, the gap between germline ends came to 14 bases. The CDR3 loop spans 12 amino acids. Per germline, CDR1 MNHEY and CDR2 SMNVEV (reference sequence). The DNA of the CDR3 is TGTGCCAGCGCCCCCCCCGGGGGTGAAGCTTTCTTT. Translation gives CASAPPGGEAFF.

This chain uses TRBV27 with TRBJ1-2; 10 positions match TRBD1. This CDR3 contains 14 residues. J was trimmed by 5 bases and V by 6 bases; bases with no gene match: 6. The germline V gene has CDR1 MNHEY and CDR2 SMNVEV (reference sequence). CDR3 protein: CASRGTGARYGYTF. The DNA for the CDR3 is TGTGCCAGCAGGGGGACAGGGGCACGATATGGCTACACCTTC.

V and J are TRBV18 and TRBJ1-3; 8 bases are shared with TRBD1. Germline CDR1 is KGHSH and CDR2 is LQKENI. This CDR3 is built from 15 residues. V gave up 6 bases and J gave up 4 bases; unmatched junction bases: 8. The CDR3 region has the DNA TGTGCCAGCTCGGCGACAGGGGCGTCCGGAAACACCATATATTTT. Its protein product is CASSATGASGNTIYF.

The rearrangement links TRBV28 to TRBJ2-7; D is possibly TRBD2 (5 bases). This CDR3 is built from 12 residues. Trimming took 3 bases from V and 6 from J, leaving 9 bases between them. Germline CDR1 is MDHEN and CDR2 is SYDVKM. CDR3 nucleotides: TGTGCCAGCAGTTTCCAGAGGGTCGAGCAGTACTTC. Its protein product is CASSFQRVEQYF.

The chain carries TRBV28 and TRBJ1-5, with 9 bases that match TRBD1. V shed 5 bases, J shed 3 bases, and the junction held 2 bases outside the gene matches. CDR1 and CDR2 from the germline V gene are MDHEN and SYDVKM. CDR3 length: 14 residues. The CDR3 loop is CASSGDRANQPQHF. The CDR3 DNA reads as TGTGCCAGCAGTGGGGACAGGGCCAATCAGCCCCAGCATTTT.

The chain employs TRBV29-1 and TRBJ1-1, with D possibly TRBD1 on 6 matching bases. V lost 7 bases and J lost 8, with 20 bases in between. This CDR3 has 13 residues. Germline-derived CDR1 and CDR2 are SQVTM and ANQGSEA. This CDR3 reads CSGMGHLIKEAFF. As DNA, the CDR3 is TGCAGCGGGATGGGACACCTGATTAAAGAAGCTTTCTTT.

The chain recombines TRBV9 with TRBJ2-7, with 7 bases that match TRBD2. CDR3 length equals 15 residues. Germline trimming cut 3 bases from V and 3 bases from J; bases unmatched to any gene: 9. Germline V gives CDR1 SGDLS, CDR2 YYNGEE. The CDR3 DNA reads as TGTGCCAGCAGCGCCCAAGCGGGGCCCTACTACGAGCAGTACTTC. Protein product: CASSAQAGPYYEQYF.

The CDR3 DNA reads as TGTGCCATCGGGCAGACGAGCTCCTACGAGCAGTACTTC. It is translated as CAIGQTSSYEQYF. The gene calls are TRBV10-3 and TRBJ2-7; D unresolved. The CDR3 is 13 residues long. The germline CDR1 and CDR2 sequences are ENHRY and SYGVKD. Trimming removed 8 bases at V and 0 bases at J, with 11 bases between.

This sequence joins TRBV28 and TRBJ2-3; D is perhaps TRBD2 (5 bases). Trimming stripped 5 bases from V and 0 bases from J, with 12 bases between. Germline V gene sequence: CDR1 MDHEN, CDR2 SYDVKM. The CDR3 sequence is 15 residues long. CDR3 in DNA: TGTGCCAGCAGTCCTCAAGCGGCTAGCACAGATACGCAGTATTTT. It is translated as CASSPQAASTDTQYF.

The genes are TRBV28 and TRBJ2-7, with D unresolved. The V end lost 3 bases, the J end lost 5 bases, and 5 bases lay between the germline ends. Germline CDR1 is MDHEN and CDR2 is SYDVKM. CDR3 length: 11 residues. CDR3 amino acids: CASSFLHEQYF. CDR3 in DNA: TGTGCCAGCAGTTTTCTCCACGAGCAGTACTTC.

The V and J genes are TRBV4-1 and TRBJ1-3, with D hard to call. CDR3 size: 16 residues. Trimming took 1 base from V and 0 from J, leaving 10 bases between them. In germline, CDR1 is MGHRA, CDR2 YSYEKL. Written as DNA, the CDR3 is TGCGCCAGCAGCCAAGCGGGCGGAGGCTCTGGAAACACCATATATTTT. This translates into CASSQAGGGSGNTIYF.

The chain combines TRBV9 with TRBJ2-3, with unresolved D. Germline V lookup: CDR1 SGDLS, CDR2 YYNGEE. The CDR3 runs to 14 residues. The V end lost 1 base, the J end lost 4 bases, and 10 bases lay between the germline ends. Here the CDR3 reads CASSVTAGSDTQYF. DNA for the CDR3: TGTGCCAGCAGCGTAACTGCAGGTTCAGATACGCAGTATTTT.

CDR3 loop: CMGGVTNYGYTF. As DNA, the CDR3 is TGTATGGGCGGGGTTACTAACTATGGCTACACCTTC. V usage is TRBV30 and J usage is TRBJ1-2; D remains unclear. Germline CDR1 is GTSNPN and CDR2 is SVGIG (reference sequence). The length of the CDR3 is 12 residues.

The chain employs TRBV5-1 and TRBJ1-5; tentatively, D is TRBD1 (6 bases). The CDR3 has 15 amino acids. The ends were cut back, 3 bases at V and 6 bases at J, with 16 bases in the middle. Germline V gene sequence: CDR1 SGHRS, CDR2 YFSETQ. CDR3 nucleotide sequence: TGCGCCAGCAGCTCCTTAACAGGGACGGGTCAGCCCCAGCATTTT. Protein product: CASSSLTGTGQPQHF. The whole variable domain, filled in from reference TRBV5-1 and TRBJ1-5, reads KAGVTQTPRYLIKTRGQQVTLSCSPISGHRSVSWYQQTPGQGLQFLFEYFSETQRNKGNFPGRFSGRQFSNSRSEMNVSTLELGDSALYLCASSSLTGTGQPQHFGDGTRLSIL.

The chain employs TRBV4-2 and TRBJ2-5; TRBD2 matches 8 bases. CDR1 is LGHNA and CDR2 is YNFKEQ in the germline V gene. The CDR3 is 19 residues long. With V trimmed by 0 bases and J by 5 bases, 17 bases remained unmatched. CDR3 amino acids: CASSQDFVTSLAGVETQYF. For the CDR3, the DNA is TGTGCCAGCAGCCAAGACTTTGTCACGTCCCTAGCGGGTGTGGAGACCCAGTACTTC.

This clone came up once. This chain connects TRBV9 to TRBJ2-1; D gene unclear. V was trimmed by 0 bases and J by 0 bases, leaving 19 bases between them. The length of the CDR3 is 19 residues. The V gene's germline CDR1 is SGDLS and CDR2 YYNGEE. The chain's CDR3 is CASSVGVWSDQSSYNEQFF. For the CDR3, the DNA is TGTGCCAGCAGCGTAGGGGTGTGGAGCGACCAAAGCTCCTACAATGAGCAGTTCTTC.